This T cell receptor (beta chain) is from a study of cytomegalovirus exposure and HLA in healthy donors. Use of 60 Vbeta and 13 Jbeta primers characterized the PCR. Assay: immunoSEQ multiplex PCR; the TCRdb copy retains only in-frame clones and omits some. Of 170,000 or so clones in the sample, 60% to 80% were seen once. The CDR3 is 15 residues long. CDR1 SGHVS and CDR2 FQNEAQ come from the germline V gene. V dropped 1 base and J dropped 7 bases, with 13 bases sitting between them. The sample comprised PBMCs. The clonotype comes from a man aged 60 to 69 in good health and CMV-seronegative. This rearrangement joins TRBV7-8 to TRBJ2-2; D perhaps matches TRBD2 (6 bases). The CDR3 here is CASSLGSGGGGELFF. The CDR3 nucleotides are TGTGCCAGCAGCTTAGGTAGCGGAGGAGGCGGGGAGCTGTTTTTT.